The source of this TCR beta chain is a study of regulatory T cells in long-lasting Graves disease. Study findings and constraints: Persistent disease samples used TRBV28, TRBJ1-2 and TRBJ2-5 preferentially. Possibly, accuracy suffered from the small sample size.

Time point specified: newly diagnosed GD, antithyroid drugs for less than 3 months. The TCR library was made from RNA extracted from PBMCs. Through Arm-PCR of CDR3 regions and iRepertoire HTBI primers, TCR beta libraries were built. TCRdb independently ran MiXCR on the multiplex PCR reads; one entry per CDR3 protein. The sample has a few hundred thousand distinct CDR3 sequences; over 14% are singletons. The CDR3 consists of 14 residues. With 5 bases removed from V and 5 bases from J, the gap between germline ends came to 18 bases. Germline CDR1 reads DFQATT; CDR2 reads SNEGSKA (reference sequence). This clonotype was observed many times. The antigen remains undetermined. These data were also reused for a study on T cells in Graves' hyperthyroidism and ophthalmopathy.

The chain combines TRBV20-1 with TRBJ1-1, with unresolved D. The sequenced sample was peripheral blood mononuclear cells (PBMCs), obtained at new diagnosis, from a patient treated with antithyroid drugs. The receptor was derived from a woman aged 40 to 55 with Graves disease. This CDR3 reads CSAWVLAGGTEAFF. CDR3 DNA: TGCAGTGCTTGGGTTCTAGCAGGAGGGACTGAAGCTTTCTTT.